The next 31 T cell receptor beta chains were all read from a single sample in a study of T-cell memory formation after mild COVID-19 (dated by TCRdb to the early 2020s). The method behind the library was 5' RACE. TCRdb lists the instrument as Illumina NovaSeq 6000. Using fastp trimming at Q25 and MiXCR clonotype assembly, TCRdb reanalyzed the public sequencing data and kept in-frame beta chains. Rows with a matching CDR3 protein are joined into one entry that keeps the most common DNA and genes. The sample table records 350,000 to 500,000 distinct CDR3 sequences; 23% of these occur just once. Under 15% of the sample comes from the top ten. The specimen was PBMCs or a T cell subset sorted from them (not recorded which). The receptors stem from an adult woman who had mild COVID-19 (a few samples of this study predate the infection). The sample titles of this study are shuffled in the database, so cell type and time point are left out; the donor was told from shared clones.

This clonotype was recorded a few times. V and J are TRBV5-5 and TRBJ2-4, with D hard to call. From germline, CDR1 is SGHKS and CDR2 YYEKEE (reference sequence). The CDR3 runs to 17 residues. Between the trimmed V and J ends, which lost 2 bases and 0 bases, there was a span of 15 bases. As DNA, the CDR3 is TGTGCCAGCAGCTTCAGCCGGCAGGACCTAGCCAAAAACATTCAGTACTTC. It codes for CASSFSRQDLAKNIQYF.

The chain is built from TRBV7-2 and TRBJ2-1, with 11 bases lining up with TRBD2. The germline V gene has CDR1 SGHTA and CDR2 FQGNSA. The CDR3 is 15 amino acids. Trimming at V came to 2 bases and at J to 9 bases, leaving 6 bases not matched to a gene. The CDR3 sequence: CASSLPVAGGPEQFF. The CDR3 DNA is TGTGCCAGCAGCTTACCGGTAGCGGGAGGGCCTGAGCAGTTCTTC.

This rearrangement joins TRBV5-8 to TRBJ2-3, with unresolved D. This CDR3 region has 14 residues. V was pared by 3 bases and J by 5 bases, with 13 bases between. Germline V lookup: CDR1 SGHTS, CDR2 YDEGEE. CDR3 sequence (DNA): TGTGCCAGCAGCTGGGCGTCGGTCGGAGATACGCAGTATTTT. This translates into CASSWASVGDTQYF.

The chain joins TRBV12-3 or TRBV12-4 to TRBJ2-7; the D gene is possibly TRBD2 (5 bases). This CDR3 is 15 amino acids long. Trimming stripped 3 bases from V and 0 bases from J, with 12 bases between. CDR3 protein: CASSLGGLLSYEQYF. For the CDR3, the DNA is TGTGCCAGCAGTTTGGGCGGGCTCCTCTCCTACGAGCAGTACTTC.

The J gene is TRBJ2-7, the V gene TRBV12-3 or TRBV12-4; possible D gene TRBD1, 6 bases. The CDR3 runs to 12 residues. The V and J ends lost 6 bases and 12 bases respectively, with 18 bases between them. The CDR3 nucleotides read TGTGCCAGCAGCGAAACAACAGGGATCCGGTACTTC. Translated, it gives CASSETTGIRYF.

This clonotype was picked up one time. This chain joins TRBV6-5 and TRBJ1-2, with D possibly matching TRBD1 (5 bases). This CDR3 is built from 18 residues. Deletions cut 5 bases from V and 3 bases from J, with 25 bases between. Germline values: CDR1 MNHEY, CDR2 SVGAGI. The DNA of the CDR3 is TGTGCCAGCAGTCCACCTGGGCTCGCGGGGGGATCCTACTATGGCTACACCTTC. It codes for CASSPPGLAGGSYYGYTF.

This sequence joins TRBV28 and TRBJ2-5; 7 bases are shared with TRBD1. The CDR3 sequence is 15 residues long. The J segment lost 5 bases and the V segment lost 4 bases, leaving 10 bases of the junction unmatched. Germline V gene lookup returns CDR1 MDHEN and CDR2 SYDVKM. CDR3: CASSSQQGRRETQYF. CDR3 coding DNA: TGTGCCAGCAGTTCCCAACAGGGGCGCCGCGAGACCCAGTACTTC.

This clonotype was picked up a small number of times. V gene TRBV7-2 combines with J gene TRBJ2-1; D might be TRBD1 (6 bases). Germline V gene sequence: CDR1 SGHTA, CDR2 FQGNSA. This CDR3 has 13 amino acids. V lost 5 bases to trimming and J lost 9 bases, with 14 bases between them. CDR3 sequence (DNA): TGTGCCAGCAGCCCAACCAGGGGTGGTGAGCAGTTCTTC. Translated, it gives CASSPTRGGEQFF.

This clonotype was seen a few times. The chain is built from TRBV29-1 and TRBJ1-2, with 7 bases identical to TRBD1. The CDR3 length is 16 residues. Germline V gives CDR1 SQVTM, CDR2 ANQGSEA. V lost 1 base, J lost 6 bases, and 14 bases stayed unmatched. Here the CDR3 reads CSVEGQARDRTHGYTF. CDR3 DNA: TGCAGCGTTGAAGGACAAGCCCGGGACAGAACACATGGCTACACCTTC.

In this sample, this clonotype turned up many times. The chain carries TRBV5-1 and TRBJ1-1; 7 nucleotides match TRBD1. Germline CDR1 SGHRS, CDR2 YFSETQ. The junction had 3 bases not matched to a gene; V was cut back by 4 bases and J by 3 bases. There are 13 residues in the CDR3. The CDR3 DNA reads TGCGCCAGCAGCCCCAGGGGGGACACTGAAGCTTTCTTT. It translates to CASSPRGDTEAFF. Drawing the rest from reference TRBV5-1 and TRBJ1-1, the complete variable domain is KAGVTQTPRYLIKTRGQQVTLSCSPISGHRSVSWYQQTPGQGLQFLFEYFSETQRNKGNFPGRFSGRQFSNSRSEMNVSTLELGDSALYLCASSPRGDTEAFFGQGTRLTVV.

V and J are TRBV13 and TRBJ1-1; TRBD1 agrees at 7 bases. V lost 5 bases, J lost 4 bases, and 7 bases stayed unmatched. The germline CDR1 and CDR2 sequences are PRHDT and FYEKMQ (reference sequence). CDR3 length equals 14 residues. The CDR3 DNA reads TGTGCCAGCAGCCCCAGGACAGGTCGCACTGAAGCTTTCTTT. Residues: CASSPRTGRTEAFF.

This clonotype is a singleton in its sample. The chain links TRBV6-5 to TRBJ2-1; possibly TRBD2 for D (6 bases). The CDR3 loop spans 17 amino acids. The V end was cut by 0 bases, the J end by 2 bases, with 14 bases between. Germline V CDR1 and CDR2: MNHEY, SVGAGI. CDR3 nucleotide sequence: TGTGCCAGCAGTTACTCGTCCCGACTAGACGCCTACAATGAGCAGTTCTTC. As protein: CASSYSSRLDAYNEQFF.

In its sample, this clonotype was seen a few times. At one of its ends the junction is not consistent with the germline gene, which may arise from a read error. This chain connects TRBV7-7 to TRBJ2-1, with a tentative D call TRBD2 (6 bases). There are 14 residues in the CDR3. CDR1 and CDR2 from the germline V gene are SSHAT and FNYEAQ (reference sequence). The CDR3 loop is CASSLGFTGDEQFF. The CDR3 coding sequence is TGTGCTAGCAGCTTAGGGTTTACGGGGGATGAGCAGTTCTTC. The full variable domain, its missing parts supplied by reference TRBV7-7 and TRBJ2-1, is GAGVSQSPRYKVTKRGQDVTLRCDPISSHATLYWYQQALGQGPEFLTYFNYEAQPDKSGLPSDRFSAERPEGSISTLTIQRTEQRDSAMYRCASSLGFTGDEQFFGPGTRLTVL.

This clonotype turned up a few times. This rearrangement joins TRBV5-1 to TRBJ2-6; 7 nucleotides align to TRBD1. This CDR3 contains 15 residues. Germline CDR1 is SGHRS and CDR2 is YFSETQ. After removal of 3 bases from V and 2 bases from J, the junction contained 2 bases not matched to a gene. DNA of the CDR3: TGCGCCAGCAGCTGGACAGGCACTGGGGCCAACGTCCTGACTTTC. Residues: CASSWTGTGANVLTF.

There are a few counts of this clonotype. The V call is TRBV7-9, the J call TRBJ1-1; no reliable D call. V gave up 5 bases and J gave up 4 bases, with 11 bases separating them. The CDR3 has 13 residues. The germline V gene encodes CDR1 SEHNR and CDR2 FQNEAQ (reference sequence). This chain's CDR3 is CASSPLRSTEAFF. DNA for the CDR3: TGTGCCAGCAGCCCCCTGAGGTCCACTGAAGCTTTCTTT.

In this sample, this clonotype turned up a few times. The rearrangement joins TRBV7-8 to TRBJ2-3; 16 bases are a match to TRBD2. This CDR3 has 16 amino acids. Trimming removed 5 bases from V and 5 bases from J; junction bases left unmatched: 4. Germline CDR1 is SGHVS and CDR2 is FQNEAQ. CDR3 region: CASSAGTSGGVDTQYF. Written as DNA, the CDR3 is TGTGCCAGCAGCGCTGGGACTAGCGGGGGGGTAGATACGCAGTATTTT.

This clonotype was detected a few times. The CDR3 spells CASSLEGREGGNQPQHF. In DNA, the CDR3 is TGTGCCAGCAGTTTGGAGGGCAGGGAAGGCGGCAATCAGCCCCAGCATTTT. This chain joins TRBV12-3 or TRBV12-4 and TRBJ1-5; the D gene is possibly TRBD1 (5 bases). The CDR3 sequence is 17 residues long. Trimming took 3 bases from V and 2 from J, leaving 17 bases between them.

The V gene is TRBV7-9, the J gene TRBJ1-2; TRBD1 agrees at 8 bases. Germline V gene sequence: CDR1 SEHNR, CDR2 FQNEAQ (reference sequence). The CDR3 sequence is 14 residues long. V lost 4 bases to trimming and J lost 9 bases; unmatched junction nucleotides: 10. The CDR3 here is CASSSSDREHRYTF. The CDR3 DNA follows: TGTGCCAGCAGCTCATCGGACAGGGAGCATCGCTACACCTTC.

For the CDR3, the DNA is TGTGCCAGCGGGACGGGAAACACCATATATTTT. Its protein is CASGTGNTIYF. This chain links TRBV6-5 with TRBJ1-3; possible D gene TRBD1, 5 bases. The CDR3 contains 11 residues. Germline-derived CDR1 and CDR2 are MNHEY and SVGAGI. Trimming shortened V by 8 bases and J by 4 bases, and 6 bases separated the two germline ends.

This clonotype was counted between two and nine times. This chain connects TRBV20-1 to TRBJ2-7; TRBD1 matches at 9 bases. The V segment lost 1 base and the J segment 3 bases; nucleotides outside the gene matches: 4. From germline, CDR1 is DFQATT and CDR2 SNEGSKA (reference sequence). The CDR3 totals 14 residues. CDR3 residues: CSARAAGQGYEQYF. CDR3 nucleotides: TGCAGTGCTAGAGCCGCGGGACAGGGCTACGAGCAGTACTTC.

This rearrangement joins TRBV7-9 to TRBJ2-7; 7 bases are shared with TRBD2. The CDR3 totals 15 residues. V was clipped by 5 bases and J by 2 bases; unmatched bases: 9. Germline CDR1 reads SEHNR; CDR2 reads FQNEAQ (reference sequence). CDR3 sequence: CASSLAAGLPYEQYF. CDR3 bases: TGTGCCAGCAGCCTGGCGGCGGGACTACCCTACGAGCAGTACTTC.

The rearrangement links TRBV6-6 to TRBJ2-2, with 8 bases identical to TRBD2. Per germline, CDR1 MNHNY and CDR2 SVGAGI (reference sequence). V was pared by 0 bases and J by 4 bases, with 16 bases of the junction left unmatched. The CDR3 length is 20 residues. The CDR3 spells CASSYSAFSRPGTSTGELFF. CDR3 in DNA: TGTGCCAGCAGTTACTCGGCCTTCTCGCGTCCCGGGACTAGCACCGGGGAGCTGTTTTTT.

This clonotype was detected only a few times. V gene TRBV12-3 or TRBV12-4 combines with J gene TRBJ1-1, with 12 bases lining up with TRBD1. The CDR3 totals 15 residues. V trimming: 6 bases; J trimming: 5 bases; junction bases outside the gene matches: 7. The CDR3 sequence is CASRGTGGARTEAFF. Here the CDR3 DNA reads TGTGCCAGCAGGGGGACAGGGGGCGCGAGGACTGAAGCTTTCTTT.

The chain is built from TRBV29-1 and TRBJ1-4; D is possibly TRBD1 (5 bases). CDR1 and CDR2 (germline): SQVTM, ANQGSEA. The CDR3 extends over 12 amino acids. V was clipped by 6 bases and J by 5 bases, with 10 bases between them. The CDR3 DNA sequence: TGCAGCGTCATACAGGAGAATGAAAAACTGTTTTTT. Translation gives CSVIQENEKLFF.

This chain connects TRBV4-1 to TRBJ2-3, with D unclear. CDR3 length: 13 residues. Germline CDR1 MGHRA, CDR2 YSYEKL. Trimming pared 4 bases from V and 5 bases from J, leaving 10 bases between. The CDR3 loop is CASSLVLVDTQYF. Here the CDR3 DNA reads TGCGCCAGCAGCCTAGTCCTGGTAGATACGCAGTATTTT.

DNA for the CDR3: TGTGCCAGTAGTTTCACAGGGAACACCGGGGAGCTGTTTTTT. It translates to CASSFTGNTGELFF. This sequence joins TRBV19 and TRBJ2-2; the D gene is possibly TRBD1 (5 bases). The V and J ends lost 5 bases and 1 base respectively, with 8 bases between them. Germline V gene lookup returns CDR1 LNHDA and CDR2 SQIVND (reference sequence). CDR3 size: 14 residues.

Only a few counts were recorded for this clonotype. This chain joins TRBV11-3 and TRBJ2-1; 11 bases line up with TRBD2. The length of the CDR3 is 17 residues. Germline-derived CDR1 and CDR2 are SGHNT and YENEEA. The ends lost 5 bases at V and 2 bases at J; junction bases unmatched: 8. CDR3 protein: CASSPGGGLAAYNEQFF. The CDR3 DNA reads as TGTGCCAGCAGCCCGGGCGGGGGACTAGCGGCCTACAATGAGCAGTTCTTC.

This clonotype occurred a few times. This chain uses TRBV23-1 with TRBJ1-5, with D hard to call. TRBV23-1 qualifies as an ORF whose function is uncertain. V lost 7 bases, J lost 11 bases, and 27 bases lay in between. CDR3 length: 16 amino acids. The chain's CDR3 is CASTPQTGRYQLAQHF. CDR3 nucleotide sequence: TGCGCCAGCACTCCCCAGACGGGGAGATACCAGTTGGCCCAGCATTTT.

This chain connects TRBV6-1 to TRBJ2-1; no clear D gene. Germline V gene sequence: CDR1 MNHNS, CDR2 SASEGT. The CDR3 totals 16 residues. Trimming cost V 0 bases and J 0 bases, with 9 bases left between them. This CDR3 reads CASSEAELSSYNEQFF. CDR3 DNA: TGTGCCAGCAGTGAAGCGGAACTGAGCTCCTACAATGAGCAGTTCTTC.

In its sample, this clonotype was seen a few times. CDR3 loop: CASSLVPTSGGDEQFF. CDR3 DNA sequence: TGCGCCAGCAGCTTGGTTCCGACTAGCGGGGGTGATGAGCAGTTCTTC. The rearrangement uses TRBV5-1 and TRBJ2-1, with TRBD2 matching over 12 bases. The CDR3 totals 16 residues. V was pared by 0 bases and J by 8 bases, with 6 bases of the junction left unmatched. In germline, CDR1 is SGHRS, CDR2 YFSETQ.

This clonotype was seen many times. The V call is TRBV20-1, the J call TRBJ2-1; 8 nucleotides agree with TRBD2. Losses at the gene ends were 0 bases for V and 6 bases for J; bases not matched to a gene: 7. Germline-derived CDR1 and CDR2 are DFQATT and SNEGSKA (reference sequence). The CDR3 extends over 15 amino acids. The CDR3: CSARDPSGRGNEQFF. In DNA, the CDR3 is TGCAGTGCTAGAGATCCCAGCGGGAGAGGCAATGAGCAGTTCTTC.